The rows below give T cell receptor beta chains drawn from one sample of a study of cytomegalovirus exposure and HLA in healthy donors. Clones were read by immunoSEQ multiplex PCR, and TCRdb kept only the in-frame ones, dropping some. The sample yields about 130,000 clones, over 70% seen once. Sequencing was performed on PBMCs. All receptors derive from an older woman in good health and CMV-seropositive. Each CDR3 is given without its conserved first and last residue.

v_gene,j_gene,CDR3aa
TRBV10-3,TRBJ2-5,AIGQEGRETQY
TRBV5-1,TRBJ2-1,ASSPERGLYNEQF
TRBV9,TRBJ2-5,ASSVSGGPRETQY
TRBV6-5,TRBJ1-2,ASKSTVLNYGYT
TRBV2,TRBJ1-3,ASGSDSFGNTIY
TRBV10-1,TRBJ1-1,ASCPGGQGRTEAF
TRBV7-3,TRBJ2-1,ASSLTRTGAGNEQF
TRBV28,TRBJ1-2,ASSLPGSNYGYT
TRBV11-2,TRBJ2-2,ASSPLRGDTGELF
TRBV5-4,TRBJ1-6,ASSLGSGTEVNSPLH
TRBV5-4,TRBJ2-2,ASSAIPVRLAGNTGELF
TRBV6-1,TRBJ1-5,ASSAGVGQPQH
TRBV6-1,TRBJ2-1,ASSEEGGWARDEQF
TRBV6-5,TRBJ2-7,ASSYSLEQY
TRBV18,TRBJ1-6,ASSPRDRSNSPLH
TRBV7-2,TRBJ1-1,ASSSTVWQAREAF
TRBV2,TRBJ1-1,ASSPRGQGTEAF
TRBV2,TRBJ2-3,ASSDTRRTQY
TRBV2,TRBJ1-1,ASSEAEGVNTEAF
TRBV5-1,TRBJ2-5,ASSLGRLAGVRGETQY
TRBV5-8,TRBJ1-3,VSTPPTGTSGNTIY
TRBV11-2,TRBJ1-6,ASSFQAGYNSPLH
TRBV7-2,TRBJ2-3,ASRFTITDTQY
TRBV7-8,TRBJ2-2,ASSLIVANTGELF
TRBV7-9,TRBJ2-2,ASSRDTRGELF
TRBV5-1,TRBJ1-3,ASSLEGSGNTIY
TRBV7-8,TRBJ1-5,ASSQTLGRENQPQH
TRBV5-6,TRBJ2-3,ASSWAGTPSTDTQY
TRBV5-6,TRBJ1-2,ASRLTGGLSYT
TRBV30,TRBJ1-1,AGGGGDRVKNTEAF
TRBV18,TRBJ2-7,ASSPTTVSSYEQY
TRBV6-5,TRBJ1-1,ASSSNTEAF
TRBV9,TRBJ2-7,ASSPAPSLLAGGHEQY
TRBV4-1,TRBJ2-7,ASSQGELSYEQY
TRBV2,TRBJ1-3,ASRVTGNGNTIY
TRBV7-9,TRBJ1-5,ASSLTGEILPQH
TRBV18,TRBJ2-1,ASSPPSGGRYNEQF
TRBV11-1,TRBJ2-1,ASSLGGAGSSYNEQF
TRBV27,TRBJ2-7,ASIRSYRGGGGYEQY
TRBV4-1,TRBJ1-1,ASSHPRTGLNTEAF
TRBV5-1,TRBJ2-7,ASSFTGGSHYEQY
TRBV27,TRBJ1-1,ASNRGPMNTEAF
TRBV28,TRBJ1-3,ASSFGGGGNTIY
TRBV19,TRBJ1-3,ASSPQTGISGNTIY
TRBV4-2,TRBJ1-5,ASSQVDRGDQPQH
TRBV5-1,TRBJ1-1,ASSLGASRGTEAF
TRBV2,TRBJ1-1,ASRGLAPEAF
TRBV27,TRBJ2-1,ASSLHPGQGAKEQF
TRBV6-1,TRBJ2-1,ASRTPGQGLHEQF
TRBV10-3,TRBJ1-4,AISPGTRGEKLF
TRBV4-1,TRBJ2-5,ASSQERIAGAETQY
TRBV5-3,TRBJ1-1,ARSDQVNTEAF
TRBV9,TRBJ2-5,ASGRGGMETQY
TRBV10-1,TRBJ2-3,ASGGSSLTDTQY
TRBV6-5,TRBJ1-1,ASSSRTGGATEAF